Here is one T cell receptor (beta chain) with its context. What it binds is not known. The entry originates in a study of T cell responses to AZD1222 COVID-19 vaccine. Overall study findings and caveats: The number of AZD1222 recipients seropositive at baseline was only five to seven.

TCRdb's copy holds only in-frame clones and misses some; the assay was immunoSEQ multiplex PCR. The sample carries over 100,000 clones, roughly 92% recorded once. Trimming shortened V by 10 bases and J by 3 bases, and 6 bases separated the two germline ends. The CDR3 loop spans 11 amino acids. Germline CDR1 MNHEY, CDR2 SVGAGI. The sample here was peripheral blood, taken on day 0 of AZD1222 vaccination. The chain carries TRBV6-5 and TRBJ1-4, with D unresolved. The clonotype was recovered from an adult in good health. The CDR3 loop reads CATRANEKLFF. CDR3 bases: TGTGCCACCCGGGCTAATGAAAAACTGTTTTTT.